This passage covers 14 T cell receptor beta chains from one sample sequenced in a study of vaccination effects on CD4 cells after COVID-19. Viral peptide pool expansion of antigen-specific CD4+ T cells preceded sequencing in the ViraFEST assay. CD4+ T cells were isolated after less than 12 days of culture. It was two doses of either the BNT162b2 or mRNA-1273 vaccine that participants received. This table comes from immunoSEQ multiplex PCR, and its TCRdb copy is limited to in-frame clones, with some not included. The sample shows roughly 23,000 clones, approximately 70% of them seen only once. Antigens of these TCRs are unknown. Material: CD4+ T cells from PBMCs cultured with HCoV-NL63 spike peptides, obtained after COVID-19 vaccination. The source is a human donor who received a COVID-19 vaccine.

The chain joins TRBV9 to TRBJ1-5; TRBD1 is a possible D gene (5 bases). The length of the CDR3 is 15 residues. Trimming took 0 bases from V and 3 from J, leaving 10 bases between them. In germline, CDR1 is SGDLS, CDR2 YYNGEE. The CDR3: CASSVGSGNNQPQHF. As DNA, the CDR3 is TGTGCCAGCAGCGTAGGTTCAGGGAACAATCAGCCCCAGCATTTT.

The chain combines TRBV27 with TRBJ2-2; TRBD2 aligns across 13 bases. The germline V gene encodes CDR1 MNHEY and CDR2 SMNVEV (reference sequence). There are 14 residues in the CDR3. J lost 5 bases, V lost 7 bases, and 1 base had no gene match. For the CDR3, the DNA is TGTGCCAGCACGGGACTAGCGGGAACCGGGGAGCTGTTTTTT. Translation gives CASTGLAGTGELFF.

The gene calls are TRBV6-5 and TRBJ2-2; D call uncertain. Trimming left V 6 bases short and J 6 bases short, with 8 bases between. Germline V gene lookup returns CDR1 MNHEY and CDR2 SVGAGI. This CDR3 has 12 amino acids. The CDR3 bases are TGTGCCAGCAGCTACCGTTCCGGGGAGCTGTTTTTT. Protein product: CASSYRSGELFF.

In its sample, this clone is medium-sized. V is TRBV5-8 and J is TRBJ2-5, with 14 bases fitting TRBD2. V dropped 4 bases and J dropped 4; count of bases not matched to a gene: 3. Germline CDR1 reads SGHTS; CDR2 reads YDEGEE. The CDR3 sequence is 15 residues long. The DNA of the CDR3 is TGTGCCAGCAGCGCGGGACTAGCGGGAGCAGAGACCCAGTACTTC. Protein: CASSAGLAGAETQYF. The full variable domain, with the rest looked up from reference TRBV5-8 and TRBJ2-5, is EAGVTQSPTHLIKTRGQQATLRCSPISGHTSVYWYQQALGLGLQFLLWYDEGEERNRGNFPPRFSGRQFPNYSSELNVNALELEDSALYLCASSAGLAGAETQYFGPGTRLLVL.

The V and J genes are TRBV5-1 and TRBJ1-1; D is perhaps TRBD1 (5 bases). Per germline, CDR1 SGHRS and CDR2 YFSETQ. CDR3 length equals 14 residues. The V end was cut by 3 bases, the J end by 9 bases, with 18 bases between. The chain's CDR3 is CASSSGTAAYQAFF. CDR3 nucleotide sequence: TGCGCCAGCAGCTCCGGGACGGCGGCCTATCAAGCTTTCTTT.

This clone came up a few times. The J gene is TRBJ2-1, the V gene TRBV3-1 (or the pseudogene TRBV3-2), with a weak D call TRBD2 (5 bases). V was clipped by 5 bases and J by 8 bases, with 10 bases between them. Germline V gives CDR1 LGHDT, CDR2 YNNKEL (reference sequence). CDR3 length: 12 amino acids. Written as DNA, the CDR3 is TGTGCCAGCAGCTCAATCGGGGATGAGCAGTTCTTC. Translation gives CASSSIGDEQFF.

The chain is built from TRBV6-1 and TRBJ2-3; D unresolved. The CDR3 contains 16 residues. The germline V and J ends were trimmed by 0 bases and 2 bases, with 12 bases remaining between them. CDR1 and CDR2 from the germline V gene are MNHNS and SASEGT. The CDR3 DNA reads as TGTGCCAGCAGTGAAGCGCAAGGCTATCCCACAGATACGCAGTATTTT. It translates to CASSEAQGYPTDTQYF.

This chain links TRBV3-1 (or the pseudogene TRBV3-2) with TRBJ2-2; D is perhaps TRBD2 (5 bases). In germline, CDR1 is LGHDT, CDR2 YNNKEL (reference sequence). Trimming shortened V by 5 bases and J by 6 bases, and 13 bases separated the two germline ends. The CDR3 spans 14 residues. CDR3 protein: CASSGGLSPGELFF. DNA for the CDR3: TGTGCCAGCAGCGGTGGACTGAGCCCCGGGGAGCTGTTTTTT.

This clone is medium-sized within its sample. The rearrangement joins TRBV5-1 to TRBJ2-2; TRBD2 matches 8 bases. J was trimmed by 0 bases and V by 5 bases; bases with no gene match: 9. CDR3 size: 17 residues. CDR1 is SGHRS, CDR2 YFSETQ, per germline. The chain's CDR3 is CASSPRPGLANTGELFF. DNA for the CDR3: TGCGCCAGCAGTCCGAGGCCGGGACTAGCGAACACCGGGGAGCTGTTTTTT. The variable domain in full, completed from reference TRBV5-1 and TRBJ2-2, reads KAGVTQTPRYLIKTRGQQVTLSCSPISGHRSVSWYQQTPGQGLQFLFEYFSETQRNKGNFPGRFSGRQFSNSRSEMNVSTLELGDSALYLCASSPRPGLANTGELFFGEGSRLTVL.

V is TRBV5-1 and J is TRBJ1-2; no firm D call. The CDR3 contains 15 residues. Trimming cost V 3 bases and J 2 bases, with 14 bases left between them. Germline values: CDR1 SGHRS, CDR2 YFSETQ. The chain's CDR3 is CASSSNSVTNYGYTF. The CDR3 nucleotides are TGCGCCAGCAGCTCAAACAGCGTTACAAACTATGGCTACACCTTC.

The chain links TRBV12-3 or TRBV12-4 to TRBJ2-7, with 7 positions matching TRBD1. The CDR3 totals 13 residues. V was pared by 3 bases and J by 2 bases, with 1 base of the junction left unmatched. The CDR3 DNA sequence: TGTGCCAGCAGTTTGAGGGGGCCCTACGAGCAGTACTTC. This translates into CASSLRGPYEQYF.

The chain recombines TRBV6-5 with TRBJ2-7, with 8 bases identical to TRBD1. Per germline, CDR1 MNHEY and CDR2 SVGAGI. This CDR3 contains 15 residues. Losses at the gene ends were 6 bases for V and 3 bases for J; bases not matched to a gene: 10. The CDR3 DNA is TGTGCCAGCAGCAAACAGGGGGGCGGGTACTACGAGCAGTACTTC. Encoded protein: CASSKQGGGYYEQYF.

The chain joins TRBV3-1 (or the pseudogene TRBV3-2) to TRBJ2-3, with 8 bases identical to TRBD2. This CDR3 spans 15 amino acids. J gave up 5 bases and V 5 bases, and 9 bases lay outside the gene matches. The germline V gene has CDR1 LGHDT and CDR2 YNNKEL (reference sequence). This chain's CDR3 is CASSSHTGGLDTQYF. CDR3 DNA sequence: TGTGCCAGCAGCTCACATACGGGGGGGCTAGATACGCAGTATTTT.

The chain has TRBV3-1 (or the pseudogene TRBV3-2) and TRBJ1-2; a weak D match, TRBD1 (6 bases). The CDR3 consists of 13 residues. V was clipped by 1 base and J by 12 bases, with 15 bases between them. Germline loops: CDR1 LGHDT, CDR2 YNNKEL (reference sequence). The CDR3 sequence is CASSQGTVSINTF. The CDR3 nucleotides read TGTGCCAGCAGCCAAGGGACAGTCTCGATCAACACCTTC.